These T cell receptor beta chains were read from a single sample in a study of PD-1 blockade in classical Hodgkin lymphoma. Some clones are missing from TCRdb's copy, which holds only in-frame ones; the method was immunoSEQ multiplex PCR. The sample has approximately 70,000 clones, 93% seen once; the top ten hold about 7.8%. Material: peripheral blood mononuclear cells (PBMCs), obtained at baseline. Receptor source: a human donor with classical Hodgkin lymphoma. The CDR3 runs from the conserved cysteine through the conserved F or W. A D gene is named only where the DNA matches it firmly. The size field is filled for only some rows; it gives once, few, many or a size class.

TRBD1	.	TRBV5-1	TRBJ2-5	TGCGCCAGCAGCTTGGGGACAGGTACGGGAGAGACCCAGTACTTC	CASSLGTGTGETQYF
.	.	TRBV29-1	TRBJ1-2	TGCAGCGTTGCCCAACAGGGCCCCTCCTATGGCTACACCTTC	CSVAQQGPSYGYTF
.	.	TRBV9	TRBJ2-7	TGTGCCAGCAGCCACGGGGACGGTTCCTACTACGAGCAGTACTTC	CASSHGDGSYYEQYF
.	.	TRBV6-1	TRBJ1-2	TGTGCCACCCAGGGTTATGGCTACACCTTC	CATQGYGYTF
.	.	TRBV5-1	TRBJ2-7	TGCGCCAGCAGCAGGGGTGACCCCGAGTACGAGCAGTACTTC	CASSRGDPEYEQYF
.	.	TRBV7-2	TRBJ2-5	TGTGCCAGCAGCTTAGAACGGGGCTTAGAGACCCAGTACTTC	CASSLERGLETQYF
.	.	TRBV18	TRBJ2-1	TGTGCCAGCTCAGCAGCCCCAGACTTTTACAATGAGCAGTTCTTC	CASSAAPDFYNEQFF
.	.	TRBV5-1	TRBJ2-2	TGCGCCAGCAGGGAATGGACCGCTCTTCGCGGGGAGCTGTTTTTT	CASREWTALRGELFF
.	.	TRBV7-9	TRBJ2-1	TGTGCCAGCAGCCTCCTGGGTGAGCAGTTCTTC	CASSLLGEQFF
.	once	TRBV10-3	TRBJ2-7	TGTGCCATCAGTGAGTCCTTAGCGCGTACCTACGAGCAGTACTTC	CAISESLARTYEQYF
.	.	TRBV18	TRBJ2-2	TGTGCCAGCTCACCACCAAATCCGAACACCGGGGAGCTGTTTTTT	CASSPPNPNTGELFF
.	.	TRBV5-1	TRBJ1-2	TGCGCCAGCAGCTTGGAATCAGGACAAGCGACTGAGGGCTACACCTTC	CASSLESGQATEGYTF
TRBD1	.	TRBV4-3	TRBJ1-3	TGCGCCAGCAGCCAACTTTGGACAGGCGATGGAAACACCATATATTTT	CASSQLWTGDGNTIYF
.	.	TRBV10-3	TRBJ2-7	TGTGCCATCAGTGAGAGGCCTCATACGGGCTACGAGCAGTACTTC	CAISERPHTGYEQYF
.	.	TRBV7-9	TRBJ2-7	TGTGCCAGCAGCTTCCGAGTAGACTACGAGCAGTACTTC	CASSFRVDYEQYF
TRBD1	.	TRBV6-1	TRBJ1-2	TGTGCCAGCAGTGAAGCTAGGACAGGGGTCTATGGCTACACCTTC	CASSEARTGVYGYTF
.	once	TRBV6-6	TRBJ1-2	TGTGCCAGCAGTTACGGGGGAGGGAAGCATGGCTACACCTTC	CASSYGGGKHGYTF
TRBD1	.	TRBV5-8	TRBJ1-4	TGTGCCAGCAGCGGACTGGGACAGGGGAACGAAAAACTGTTTTTT	CASSGLGQGNEKLFF
.	.	TRBV18	TRBJ1-6	TGTGCCAGCTCACCTGGGGCCGACTCTCTTTCACCCCTCCACTTT	CASSPGADSLSPLHF
TRBD1	.	TRBV28	TRBJ2-7	TGTGCCAGCAGCCCCCGTGGGACAGCCCCCTACGAGCAGTACTTC	CASSPRGTAPYEQYF
TRBD1	.	TRBV6-6	TRBJ2-7	TGTGCCAGCAGTCCCCAGGGACAGAATCCTATCTACGAGCAGTACTTC	CASSPQGQNPIYEQYF
.	once	TRBV2	TRBJ2-5	TGTGCCAGCACGGAGCGGAGGCAAGAGACCCAGTACTTC	CASTERRQETQYF
.	once	TRBV15	TRBJ1-5	TGTGCCACCAGAATTGACGGGGGGCTCGGCAATCAGCCCCAGCATTTT	CATRIDGGLGNQPQHF
TRBD1	.	TRBV6-5	TRBJ2-7	TGTGCCAGCAGTTACTCGGGGACAGGGACTTACGAGCAGTACTTC	CASSYSGTGTYEQYF
TRBD1	.	TRBV2	TRBJ1-6	TGTGCCAGCAGCCGAAGCGCCCGGGACAGGGGTGCACCCCTCCACTTT	CASSRSARDRGAPLHF
TRBD1	.	TRBV9	TRBJ2-5	TGTGCCAGCAGCGCGCCCCTAGGACAGGAGCAAGAGACCCAGTACTTC	CASSAPLGQEQETQYF
TRBD2	.	TRBV10-3	TRBJ2-7	TGTGCCCCTTCAGCGGGAGGAAACTCCTACGAGCAGTACTTC	CAPSAGGNSYEQYF
.	.	TRBV2	TRBJ1-6	TGTGCCAGCAGTCTCCCCGGGACACTTAATTCACCCCTCCACTTT	CASSLPGTLNSPLHF
.	.	TRBV28	TRBJ2-7	TGTGCCAGCCGCGGCGAACAGTACGAGCAGTACTTC	CASRGEQYEQYF
.	.	TRBV5-1	TRBJ1-4	TGCGCCAGCAGGGGCGGCGGGGGTGAAAAACTGTTTTTT	CASRGGGGEKLFF
.	.	TRBV5-6	TRBJ1-5	TGTGCCAGCAGCTACCTAACGGGCCAGGGTCAGCCCCAGCATTTT	CASSYLTGQGQPQHF
.	.	TRBV2	TRBJ1-2	TGTGCCAGCATAGACGGGGGGTTTGGCTACACCTTC	CASIDGGFGYTF
TRBD2	.	TRBV27	TRBJ2-7	TGTGCCAGCAGTTTGGGGCGGGGGACCTACGAGCAGTACTTC	CASSLGRGTYEQYF
.	.	TRBV2	TRBJ2-1	TGTGCCAGCATAGGCGCCTCCCAATACAATGAGCAGTTCTTC	CASIGASQYNEQFF
TRBD1	.	TRBV5-1	TRBJ1-2	TGCGCCAGCAGTTTCACGACAGGGACCTATGGCTACACCTTC	CASSFTTGTYGYTF
.	.	TRBV27	TRBJ2-1	TGTGCCAGCAGTTTATGGTCTGAGTCCAGGGAGTTCTTC	CASSLWSESREFF
TRBD2	.	TRBV10-3	TRBJ2-1	TGTGCCATCAGTGAGGGGCTAGCGGCCTACAATGAGCAGTTCTTC	CAISEGLAAYNEQFF
.	.	TRBV4-1	TRBJ2-7	TGCGCCAGCAGCCAAGAAAACAGGATTTCCTACGAGCAGTACTTC	CASSQENRISYEQYF
.	once	TRBV18	TRBJ2-6	TGTGCCAGCTCACCCACCGCTCTCGGACCTGGGGCCAACGTCCTGACTTTC	CASSPTALGPGANVLTF
TRBD1	.	TRBV4-2	TRBJ1-6	TGTGCCAGCAGCCCGACAGGGATTGATTCACCCCTCCACTTT	CASSPTGIDSPLHF
TRBD1	.	TRBV5-4	TRBJ1-1	TGTGCCAGCAGCTTGGGGGACAGGGAGAACACTGAAGCTTTCTTT	CASSLGDRENTEAFF
TRBD1	.	TRBV28	TRBJ1-3	TGTGCCAGCAGTTTAAGTCCGGGACAGGGCTCGGGAGGAAACACCATATATTTT	CASSLSPGQGSGGNTIYF
TRBD1	.	TRBV7-9	TRBJ2-3	TGTGCCAGCAGCTCAGACAGGGCGGCAGATACGCAGTATTTT	CASSSDRAADTQYF
.	.	TRBV9	TRBJ1-2	TGTGCCAGCAGCGTATCCCCCGGGGGAGACGGCTACACCTTC	CASSVSPGGDGYTF
TRBD2	.	TRBV10-3	TRBJ2-5	TGTGCCATCATAGGGACTAGCGGGGGAGCTTACCAAGAGACCCAGTACTTC	CAIIGTSGGAYQETQYF
TRBD2	.	TRBV6-5	TRBJ2-5	TGTGCCAGCAGAGACAAGGGAGGGGTACAAGAGACCCAGTACTTC	CASRDKGGVQETQYF
TRBD1	.	TRBV29-1	TRBJ2-7	TGCAGCGTTGAAGGTACAGGGGCGTACGAGCAGTACTTC	CSVEGTGAYEQYF